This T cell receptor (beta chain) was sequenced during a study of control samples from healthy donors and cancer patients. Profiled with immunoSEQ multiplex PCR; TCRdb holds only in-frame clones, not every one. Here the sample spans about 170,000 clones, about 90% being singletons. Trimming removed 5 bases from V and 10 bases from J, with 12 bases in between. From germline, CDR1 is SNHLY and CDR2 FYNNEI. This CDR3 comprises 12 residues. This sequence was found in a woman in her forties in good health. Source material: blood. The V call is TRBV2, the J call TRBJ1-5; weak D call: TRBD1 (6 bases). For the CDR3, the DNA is TGTGCCAGCAGTCAATACAGGGACCCCCAGCATTTT. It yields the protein CASSQYRDPQHF.